This is a list of T cell receptor beta chains from one sample in a study of response to subunit inactivated influenza vaccine. Using its own MiXCR run on the RT-PCR reads, TCRdb lists one record per CDR3 protein. The sample carries about 520,000 distinct CDR3 sequences, 6.5% to 8% recorded once. Sequencing was performed on PBMCs from blood, taken roughly 24 months after vaccination. These receptor sequences come from a man in his fifties or sixties who received an inactivated influenza vaccine. Both conserved end residues are part of each CDR3. D genes are given only for firm matches. Clone size is not always given. Where it is, it says once, few, many or a class for expanded clones.

v_gene	d_gene	j_gene	abundance	CDR3nt	CDR3aa
TRBV10-3	.	TRBJ1-2	few	TGTGCCATCTCAGAGGACTATGGCTACACCTTC	CAISEDYGYTF
TRBV6-6	.	TRBJ2-7	.	TGTGCCAGCAGCGGGACCCCTTACGAGCAGTACTTC	CASSGTPYEQYF
TRBV24-1	.	TRBJ2-5	many	TGTGCCACCAGTGCCCCTGAGGGATACGGGCCGCAAGAGACCCAGTACTTC	CATSAPEGYGPQETQYF
TRBV5-1	.	TRBJ2-5	few	TGCGCCAGCAGCGATACCCAGGGATTGGGGGAGACCCAGTACTTC	CASSDTQGLGETQYF
TRBV2	TRBD2	TRBJ2-1	few	TGTGCCAGCAGTGTAAGCCTAGCGGGGGACGAGCAGTTCTTC	CASSVSLAGDEQFF
TRBV5-1	.	TRBJ2-3	many	TGCGCCAGCAGCACCGGATTGTCCACAGATACGCAGTATTTT	CASSTGLSTDTQYF
TRBV7-3	.	TRBJ2-1	many	TGTGCCAGCAGCTTAATCCCCCGGCGGAGAGGGTACAATGAGCAGTTCTTC	CASSLIPRRRGYNEQFF
TRBV29-1	.	TRBJ2-3	.	TGCAGCGTTGAAAAGAGACTAGTAGAATATACGCAGTATTTT	CSVEKRLVEYTQYF
TRBV10-3	.	TRBJ1-2	.	TGTGCCATGCTCGACTTAACGTTTAACTATGGCTACACCTTC	CAMLDLTFNYGYTF
TRBV12-3/TRBV12-4	.	TRBJ2-2	many	TGTGCCAGCAAAGATAGCGGCACCGGGGAGCTGTTTTTT	CASKDSGTGELFF
TRBV24-1	.	TRBJ2-1	many	TGTGCCACCAGTGATTTGGCGACTAGCAATGAGCAGTTCTTC	CATSDLATSNEQFF
TRBV4-3	.	TRBJ2-7	.	TGCGCCAGCAGCCAATCCGACAGCGACTACGAGCAGTACTTC	CASSQSDSDYEQYF
TRBV29-1	.	TRBJ2-5	few	TGCAGCGCTGAGGTCCGGGGGCCGGAGACCCAGTACTTC	CSAEVRGPETQYF
TRBV4-3	.	TRBJ2-7	many	TGCGCCAGCAGCCAAGATGAAGGAGGGTACGAGCAGTACTTC	CASSQDEGGYEQYF
TRBV5-1	.	TRBJ2-3	.	TGCGCCAGCAGCTCCGACTATACGCAGTATTTT	CASSSDYTQYF
TRBV5-6	TRBD1	TRBJ2-2	few	TGTGCCAGCAGCCCAGGGGGCGCGTCCGCCGGGGAGCTGTTTTTT	CASSPGGASAGELFF
TRBV12-3/TRBV12-4	.	TRBJ1-4	many	TGTGCCAGCAGTTTATCTGAAAAACTGTTTTTT	CASSLSEKLFF
TRBV9	.	TRBJ2-2	.	TGTGCCAGCAGCGCACGGGACAAAAACACCGGGGAGCTGTTTTTT	CASSARDKNTGELFF
TRBV9	TRBD2	TRBJ2-1	.	TGTGCCAGCAGCGTAGAGGTAAGACTAGCGGCTGAGCAGTTCTTC	CASSVEVRLAAEQFF
TRBV10-3	TRBD2	TRBJ2-2	few	TGTGCCATCAGTGCCGCGGAGGGACTAGCGGGTACGAACACCGGGGAGCTGTTTTTT	CAISAAEGLAGTNTGELFF
TRBV7-6	TRBD2	TRBJ2-1	.	TGTGCCAGCAGCGCCCGGGGACTAGCGGGGGTCCATGAGCAGTTCTTC	CASSARGLAGVHEQFF
TRBV10-3	.	TRBJ2-3	.	TGTGCCATCATGGGTCCCAGCACAGATACGCAGTATTTT	CAIMGPSTDTQYF
TRBV27	.	TRBJ1-2	few	TGTGCCAGCAGTTTGATATCGGGGGCGTTGGGGGGCTACACCTTC	CASSLISGALGGYTF
TRBV11-2	.	TRBJ2-7	few	TGTGCCAGCAGCTTAGATTCCGCCCGGGGCTCCTACGAGCAGTACTTC	CASSLDSARGSYEQYF
TRBV2	.	TRBJ2-7	.	TGTGCCAGCAGTGCGTCAGGACGCGAGCAGTACTTC	CASSASGREQYF
TRBV7-6	TRBD2	TRBJ2-3	many	TGTGCCAGCAGCTACCTAGCGGGGGATCCGGGAGATACGCAGTATTTT	CASSYLAGDPGDTQYF
TRBV12-3/TRBV12-4	TRBD2	TRBJ2-1	many	TGTGCCAGCAGTCCTATAGCGGGGGCCAATGAGCAGTTCTTC	CASSPIAGANEQFF